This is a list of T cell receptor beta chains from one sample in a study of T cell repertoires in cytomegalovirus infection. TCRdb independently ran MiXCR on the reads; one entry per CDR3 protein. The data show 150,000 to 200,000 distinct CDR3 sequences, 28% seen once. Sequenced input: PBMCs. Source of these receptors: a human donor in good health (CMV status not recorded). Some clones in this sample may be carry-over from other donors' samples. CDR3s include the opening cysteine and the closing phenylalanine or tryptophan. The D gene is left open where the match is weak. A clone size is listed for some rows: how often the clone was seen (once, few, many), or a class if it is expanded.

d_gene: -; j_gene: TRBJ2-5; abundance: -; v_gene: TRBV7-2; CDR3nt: TGTGCCAGCAGCCCGCAAGGCGGCGGGGTTGGGGAGACCCAGTACTTC; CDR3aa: CASSPQGGGVGETQYF
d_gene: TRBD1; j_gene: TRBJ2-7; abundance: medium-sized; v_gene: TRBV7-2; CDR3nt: TGTGCCAGCAGCCAGGGGGTGGGTTCCTACGAGCAGTACTTC; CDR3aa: CASSQGVGSYEQYF
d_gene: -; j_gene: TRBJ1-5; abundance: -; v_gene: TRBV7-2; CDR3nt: TGTGCCAGCAGCTGGGGCTTCGCCAATCAGCCCCAGCATTTT; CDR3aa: CASSWGFANQPQHF
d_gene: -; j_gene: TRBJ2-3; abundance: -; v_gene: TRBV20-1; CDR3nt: TGCAGTGTTCGTCGCGGGTCAGATACGCAGTATTTT; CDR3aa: CSVRRGSDTQYF
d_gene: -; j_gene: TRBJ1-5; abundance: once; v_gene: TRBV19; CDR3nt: TGTGCCAGTAGTATGCAGGTAGGCAATCAGCCCCAGCATTTT; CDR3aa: CASSMQVGNQPQHF
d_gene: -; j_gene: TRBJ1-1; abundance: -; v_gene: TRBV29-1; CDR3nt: TGCAGCGTTGACAGACAGCTGAACACTGAAGCTTTCTTT; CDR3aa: CSVDRQLNTEAFF
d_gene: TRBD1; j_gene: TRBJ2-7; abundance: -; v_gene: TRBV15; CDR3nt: TGTGCCACCAGCAGAATGGACAGGCTCAGGAATGAGCAGTACTTC; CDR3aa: CATSRMDRLRNEQYF
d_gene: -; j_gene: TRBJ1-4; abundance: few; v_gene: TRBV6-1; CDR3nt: TGTGCCAGCAGGGACACCGGAAAACTGTTTTTT; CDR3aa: CASRDTGKLFF
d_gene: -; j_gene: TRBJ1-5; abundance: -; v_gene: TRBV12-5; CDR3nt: TGTGCTAGTGCCCCTGAGGGAAGCAATCAGCCCCAGCATTTT; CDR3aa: CASAPEGSNQPQHF
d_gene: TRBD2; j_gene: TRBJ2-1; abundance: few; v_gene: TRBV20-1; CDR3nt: TGCAGTGCTGGGACTAGCGGGGGCCTCTCCTACAATGAGCAGTTCTTC; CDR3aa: CSAGTSGGLSYNEQFF
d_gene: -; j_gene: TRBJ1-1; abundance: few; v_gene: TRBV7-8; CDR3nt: TGTGCCAGCAGCGTTCTAACAGGGATCAGTACTGAAGCTTTCTTT; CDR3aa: CASSVLTGISTEAFF
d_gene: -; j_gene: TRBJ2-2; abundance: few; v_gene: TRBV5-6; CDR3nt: TGTGCCAGCAGCCACAACACCGGGGAGCTGTTTTTT; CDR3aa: CASSHNTGELFF
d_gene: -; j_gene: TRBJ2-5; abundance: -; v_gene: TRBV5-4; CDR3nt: TGTGCCAGCAGTCCCAAATCGGGAGTTAAAGAGACCCAGTACTTC; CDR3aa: CASSPKSGVKETQYF
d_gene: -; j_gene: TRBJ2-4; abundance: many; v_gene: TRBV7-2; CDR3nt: TGTGCCAGCAGCTTAGACCCTGGGCGAGGCGGGGAGTACTTC; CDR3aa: CASSLDPGRGGEYF
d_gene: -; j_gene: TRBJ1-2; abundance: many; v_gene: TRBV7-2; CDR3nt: TGTGCCAGCAGCTTGGGCGGCAACCTGGACTATGGCTACACCTTC; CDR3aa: CASSLGGNLDYGYTF
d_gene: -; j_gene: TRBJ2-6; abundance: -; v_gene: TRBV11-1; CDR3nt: TGTGCCAGCAGCTCTTCTAGGACCCCGAATGGGGCCAACGTCCTGACTTTC; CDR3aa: CASSSSRTPNGANVLTF
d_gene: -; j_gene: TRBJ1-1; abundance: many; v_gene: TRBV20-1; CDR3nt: TGCAGTGCTAGTGGTGGCAGTTGGAACACTGAAGCTTTCTTT; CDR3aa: CSASGGSWNTEAFF
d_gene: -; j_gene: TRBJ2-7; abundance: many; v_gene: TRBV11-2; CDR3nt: TGTGCCAGCAGCTTAGAAAAGGGCGCGGGATACGAGCAGTACTTC; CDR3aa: CASSLEKGAGYEQYF
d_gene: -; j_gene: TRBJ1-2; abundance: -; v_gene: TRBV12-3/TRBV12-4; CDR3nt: TGTGCCAGCAGTTTTAATGAGGCCCGCGGCTACACCTTC; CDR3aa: CASSFNEARGYTF
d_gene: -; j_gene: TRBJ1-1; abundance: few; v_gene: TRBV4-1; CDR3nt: TGCGCCAGCGCTCGGGACACCTACACTGAAGCTTTCTTT; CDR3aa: CASARDTYTEAFF
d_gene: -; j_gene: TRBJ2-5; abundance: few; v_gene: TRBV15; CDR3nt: TGTGCCACCCTGAACGGGGGCCGTCAAGAGACCCAGTACTTC; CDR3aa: CATLNGGRQETQYF
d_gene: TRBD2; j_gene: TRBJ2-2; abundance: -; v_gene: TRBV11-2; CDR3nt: TGTGCCAGCAGCTTAGTGGGCCTAGCGGGGGGTCGAACCGGGGAGCTGTTTTTT; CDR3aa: CASSLVGLAGGRTGELFF
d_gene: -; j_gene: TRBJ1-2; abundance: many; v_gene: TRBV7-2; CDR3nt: TGTGCCAGCAGCTCCTCCCCCCAGTCGGGCTACACCTTC; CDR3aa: CASSSSPQSGYTF
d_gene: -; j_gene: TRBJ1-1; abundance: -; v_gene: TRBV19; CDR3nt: TGTGCCAGTAGTATAGTTGGGGGAGGCACTGAAGCTTTCTTT; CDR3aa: CASSIVGGGTEAFF
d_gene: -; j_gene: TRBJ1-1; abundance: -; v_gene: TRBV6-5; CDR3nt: TGTGCCAGCAGTATGGGGGGTATGAACACTGAAGCTTTCTTT; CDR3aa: CASSMGGMNTEAFF
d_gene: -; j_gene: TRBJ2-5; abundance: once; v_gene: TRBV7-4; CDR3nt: TGTGCCAGCAGCTTAGGTGACGCGGGGGCCGGAGAGACCCAGTACTTC; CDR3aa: CASSLGDAGAGETQYF
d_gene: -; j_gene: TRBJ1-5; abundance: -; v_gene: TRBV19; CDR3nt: TGTGCCAGTAAAGGGCAGGGCGATCAGCCCCAGCATTTT; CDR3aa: CASKGQGDQPQHF
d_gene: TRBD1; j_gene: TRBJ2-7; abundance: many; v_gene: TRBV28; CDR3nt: TGTGCCAGCAAGCAGGGGGACCGCGAGCAGTACTTC; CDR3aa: CASKQGDREQYF
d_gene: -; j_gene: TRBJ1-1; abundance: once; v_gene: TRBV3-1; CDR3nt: TGTGCCAGCAGCCAGACCGAAAGGGGCACTGAAGCTTTCTTT; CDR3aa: CASSQTERGTEAFF
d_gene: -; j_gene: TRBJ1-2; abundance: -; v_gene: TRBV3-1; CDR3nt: TGTGCCAGCGCGATACTGAGGAGGGGCACGGCGAATGGCTACACCTTC; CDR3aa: CASAILRRGTANGYTF
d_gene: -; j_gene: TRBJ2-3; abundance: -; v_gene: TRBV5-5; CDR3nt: TGTGCCAGCAGCGGGATCAGCGCGGATACGCAGTATTTT; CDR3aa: CASSGISADTQYF
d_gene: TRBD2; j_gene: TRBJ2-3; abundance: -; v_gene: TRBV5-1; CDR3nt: TGCGCCAGCAGCTTGAATAGCGGGGGGGCGGATACGCAGTATTTT; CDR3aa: CASSLNSGGADTQYF
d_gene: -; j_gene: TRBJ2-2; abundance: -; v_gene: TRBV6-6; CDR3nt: TGTGCCAGCCACGCGGGACAGAGAACCGGGGAGCTGTTTTTT; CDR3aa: CASHAGQRTGELFF